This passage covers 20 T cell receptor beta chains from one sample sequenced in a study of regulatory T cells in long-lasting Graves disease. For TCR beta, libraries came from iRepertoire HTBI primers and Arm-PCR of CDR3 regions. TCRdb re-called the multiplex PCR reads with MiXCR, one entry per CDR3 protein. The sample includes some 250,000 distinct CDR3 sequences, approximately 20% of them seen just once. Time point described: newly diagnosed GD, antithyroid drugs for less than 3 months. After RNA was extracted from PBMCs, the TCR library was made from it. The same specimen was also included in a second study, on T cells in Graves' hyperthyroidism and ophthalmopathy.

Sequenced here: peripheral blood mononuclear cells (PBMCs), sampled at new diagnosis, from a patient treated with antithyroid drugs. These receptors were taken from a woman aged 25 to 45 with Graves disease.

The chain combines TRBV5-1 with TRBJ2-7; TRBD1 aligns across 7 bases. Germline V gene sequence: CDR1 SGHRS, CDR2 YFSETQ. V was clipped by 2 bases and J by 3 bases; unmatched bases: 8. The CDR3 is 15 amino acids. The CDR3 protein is CASSLSQGLNYEQYF. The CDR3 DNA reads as TGCGCCAGCAGCTTATCACAGGGGCTCAACTACGAGCAGTACTTC.

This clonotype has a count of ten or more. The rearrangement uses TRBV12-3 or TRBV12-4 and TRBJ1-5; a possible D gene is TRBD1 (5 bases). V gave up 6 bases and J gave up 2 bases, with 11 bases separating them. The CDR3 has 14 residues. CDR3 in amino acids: CASRTGTGNQPQHF. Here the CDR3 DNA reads TGTGCCAGCAGGACTGGGACGGGCAATCAGCCCCAGCATTTT.

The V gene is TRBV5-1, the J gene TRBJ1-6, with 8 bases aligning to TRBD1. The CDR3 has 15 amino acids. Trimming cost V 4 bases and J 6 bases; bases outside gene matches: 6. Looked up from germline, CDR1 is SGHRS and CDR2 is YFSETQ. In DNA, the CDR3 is TGCGCCAGCAGCGGCGGGACAGGTCGTAATTCACCCCTCCACTTT. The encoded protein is CASSGGTGRNSPLHF.

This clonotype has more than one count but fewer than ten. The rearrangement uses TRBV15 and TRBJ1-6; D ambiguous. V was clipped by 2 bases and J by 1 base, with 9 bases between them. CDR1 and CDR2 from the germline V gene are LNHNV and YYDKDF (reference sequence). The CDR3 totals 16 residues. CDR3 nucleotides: TGTGCCACCAGCAGACAGCAGTCGTCCTATAATTCACCCCTCCACTTT. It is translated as CATSRQQSSYNSPLHF.

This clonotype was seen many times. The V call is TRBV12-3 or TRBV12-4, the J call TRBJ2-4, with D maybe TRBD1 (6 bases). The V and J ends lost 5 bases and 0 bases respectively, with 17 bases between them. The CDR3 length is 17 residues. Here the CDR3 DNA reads TGTGCCAGCAGTAAATCGGACAGAGCCCTAGCCAAAAACATTCAGTACTTC. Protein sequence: CASSKSDRALAKNIQYF.

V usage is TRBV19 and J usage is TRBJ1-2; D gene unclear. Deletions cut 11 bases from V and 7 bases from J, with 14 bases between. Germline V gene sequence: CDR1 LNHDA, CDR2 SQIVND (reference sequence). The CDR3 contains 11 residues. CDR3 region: CASQWGGGYTF. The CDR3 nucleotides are TGTGCCTCCCAGTGGGGTGGTGGCTACACCTTC.

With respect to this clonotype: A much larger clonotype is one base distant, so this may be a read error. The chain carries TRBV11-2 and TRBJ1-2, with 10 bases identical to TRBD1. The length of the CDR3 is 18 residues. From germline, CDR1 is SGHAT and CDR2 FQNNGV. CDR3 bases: TGTGCCAGCAGCTTACTGACAGGGGGCGCGATTAAGAACTGTGGCTACACCTTC. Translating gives CASSLLTGGAIKNCGYTF.

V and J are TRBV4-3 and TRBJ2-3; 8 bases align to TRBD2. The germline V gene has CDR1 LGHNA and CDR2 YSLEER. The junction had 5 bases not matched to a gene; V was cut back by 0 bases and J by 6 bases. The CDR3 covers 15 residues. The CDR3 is CASSQDLAGWDTQYF. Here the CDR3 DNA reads TGCGCCAGCAGCCAAGATTTAGCGGGATGGGATACGCAGTATTTT.

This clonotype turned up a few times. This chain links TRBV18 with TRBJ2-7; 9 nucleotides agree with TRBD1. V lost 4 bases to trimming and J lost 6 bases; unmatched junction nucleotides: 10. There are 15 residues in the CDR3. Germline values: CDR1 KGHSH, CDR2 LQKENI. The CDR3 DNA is TGTGCCAGCTCACTTTCCGGGACAGGGTCGGTCGAGCAGTACTTC. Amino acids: CASSLSGTGSVEQYF.

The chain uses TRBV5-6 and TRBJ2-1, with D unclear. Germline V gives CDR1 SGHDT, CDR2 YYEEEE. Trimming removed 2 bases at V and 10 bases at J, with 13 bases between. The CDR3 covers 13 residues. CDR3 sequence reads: CASSFRQANEQFF. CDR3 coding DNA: TGTGCCAGCAGCTTTCGTCAGGCTAACGAGCAGTTCTTC.

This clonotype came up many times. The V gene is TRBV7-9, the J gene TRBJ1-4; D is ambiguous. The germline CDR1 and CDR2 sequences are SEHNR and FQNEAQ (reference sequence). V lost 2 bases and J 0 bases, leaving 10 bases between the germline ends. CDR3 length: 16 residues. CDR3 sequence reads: CASSLTRWATNEKLFF. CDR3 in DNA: TGTGCCAGCAGCTTAACCCGATGGGCAACTAATGAAAAACTGTTTTTT.

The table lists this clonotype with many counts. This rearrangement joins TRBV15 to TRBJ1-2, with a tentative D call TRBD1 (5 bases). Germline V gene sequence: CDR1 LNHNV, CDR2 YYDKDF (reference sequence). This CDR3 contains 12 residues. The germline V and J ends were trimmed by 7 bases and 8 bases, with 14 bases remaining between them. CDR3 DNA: TGTGCCACCATCAAGGCAGGGACCGGCTACACCTTC. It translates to CATIKAGTGYTF.

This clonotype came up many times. CDR3 loop: CASSQETFKSEENTEAFF. Written as DNA, the CDR3 is TGTGCCAGCAGCCAAGAAACCTTTAAGTCGGAAGAGAACACTGAAGCTTTCTTT. This rearrangement joins TRBV4-2 to TRBJ1-1; D not certain. Trimming cost V 0 bases and J 1 base, with 18 bases left between them. The CDR3 covers 18 residues. CDR1 is LGHNA and CDR2 is YNFKEQ in the germline V gene.

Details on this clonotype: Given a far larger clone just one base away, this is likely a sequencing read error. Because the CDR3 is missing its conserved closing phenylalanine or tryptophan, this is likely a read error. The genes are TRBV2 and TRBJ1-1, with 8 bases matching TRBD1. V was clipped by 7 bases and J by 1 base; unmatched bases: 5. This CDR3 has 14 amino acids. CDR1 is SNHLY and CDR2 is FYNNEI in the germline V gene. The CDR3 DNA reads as TGTGCCAGCACCCCACAGGGGGAGAACACTGAAGCTTTCCTT. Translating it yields CASTPQGENTEAFL.

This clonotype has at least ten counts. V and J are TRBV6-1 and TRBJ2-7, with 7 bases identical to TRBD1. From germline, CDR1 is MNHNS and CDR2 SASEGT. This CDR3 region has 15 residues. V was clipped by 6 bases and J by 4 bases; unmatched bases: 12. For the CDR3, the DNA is TGTGCCAGCAGCGACCCGGGACAGCCAGCATACGAGCAGTACTTC. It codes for CASSDPGQPAYEQYF.

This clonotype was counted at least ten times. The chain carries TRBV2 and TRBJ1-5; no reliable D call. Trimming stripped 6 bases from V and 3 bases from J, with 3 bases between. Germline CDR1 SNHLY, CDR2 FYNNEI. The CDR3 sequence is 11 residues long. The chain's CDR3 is CASRDNQPQHF. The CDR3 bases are TGTGCCAGCAGGGACAATCAGCCCCAGCATTTT.

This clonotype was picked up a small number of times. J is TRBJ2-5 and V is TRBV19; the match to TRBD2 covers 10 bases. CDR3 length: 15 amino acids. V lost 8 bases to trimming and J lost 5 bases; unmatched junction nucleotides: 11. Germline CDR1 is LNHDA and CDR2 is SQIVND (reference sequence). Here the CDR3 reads CASQAGGPAAETQYF. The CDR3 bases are TGTGCCAGTCAAGCGGGGGGGCCAGCGGCGGAGACCCAGTACTTC.

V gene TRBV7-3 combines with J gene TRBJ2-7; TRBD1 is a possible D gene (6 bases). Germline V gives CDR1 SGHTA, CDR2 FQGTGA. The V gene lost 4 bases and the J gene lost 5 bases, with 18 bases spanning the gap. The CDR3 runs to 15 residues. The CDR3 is CASSWGPNQGNEQYF. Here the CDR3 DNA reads TGTGCCAGCAGCTGGGGCCCAAACCAGGGGAACGAGCAGTACTTC.

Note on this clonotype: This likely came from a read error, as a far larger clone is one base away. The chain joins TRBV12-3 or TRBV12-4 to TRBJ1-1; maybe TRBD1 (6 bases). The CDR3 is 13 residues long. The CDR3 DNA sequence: TGTGCCGGCAGTGAGGGGGTGGGCACTGAAGCTTTCTTT. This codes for CAGSEGVGTEAFF.

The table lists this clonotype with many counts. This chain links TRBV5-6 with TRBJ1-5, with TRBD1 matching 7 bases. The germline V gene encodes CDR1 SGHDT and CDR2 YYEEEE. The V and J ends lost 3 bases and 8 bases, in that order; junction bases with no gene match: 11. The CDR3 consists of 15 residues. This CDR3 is CASSSSPTGPEPQHF. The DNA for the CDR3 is TGTGCCAGCAGCTCGAGCCCGACAGGGCCCGAGCCCCAGCATTTT.